A single TCR beta chain is shown here with its context. Its target is unknown. The same CDR3 can be traced to other DNA sequences in this sample. Germline-derived CDR1 and CDR2 are GTSNPN and SVGIG (reference sequence). The CDR3 has 13 residues. V lost 3 bases and J lost 7; bases outside the gene matches: 1. The data belong to a study of shared clonotypes between healthy human individuals. Study in general: A couple of women and three men aged 18 to 49 served as donors.

Study-wide points: Blood was the sole source, and tissue repertoires probably differ.

Deep-level assay runs were performed. Assay: immunoSEQ multiplex PCR; the TCRdb copy retains only in-frame clones and omits some. The sample includes 2 million to 3 million clones, 93% seen only once; the top ten take roughly 0.36%. The chain is built from TRBV30 and TRBJ2-1, with TRBD2 identical over 12 bases. Sequenced input: naive CD4+ T cells from PBMCs. Subset indicated: CD45RA+ positively selected. The receptor was isolated from a young man in good health. Some clones in this sample may be carry-over from other donors' samples. The CDR3 loop is CAWSGLAGNEQFF. CDR3 DNA sequence: TGTGCCTGGAGCGGACTAGCGGGAAATGAGCAGTTCTTC.